This record concerns one T cell receptor beta chain sequence. Germline assignment: CDR1 SGHDN and CDR2 FVKESK. This CDR3 contains 16 residues. Trimming took 4 bases from V and 4 from J; bases not matched to a gene: 11. This record comes from a study of cytomegalovirus exposure and HLA in healthy donors. Study details: A preliminary data release comprised approximately 85 million unique TCRs obtained from HLA-typed donors.

Primers for the PCR totalled 60 Vbeta and 13 Jbeta. Here immunoSEQ multiplex PCR was the method, and the copy in TCRdb shows in-frame clones only, minus some. This sample yields around 88,000 clones, of which 60% to 85% are seen a single time; 7.3% belongs to the top ten. Donors were nominally healthy when sampled, though unrecorded immune exposures were likely. The TCR was taken from a man aged 50-60 years in good health and CMV-seropositive. The V and J genes are TRBV14 and TRBJ2-3, with 7 bases identical to TRBD2. The sample comprised PBMCs. The CDR3 nucleotides read TGTGCCAGCAGCCCATCAATCCGGACTAGTCCAGATACGCAGTATTTT. Translated: CASSPSIRTSPDTQYF.